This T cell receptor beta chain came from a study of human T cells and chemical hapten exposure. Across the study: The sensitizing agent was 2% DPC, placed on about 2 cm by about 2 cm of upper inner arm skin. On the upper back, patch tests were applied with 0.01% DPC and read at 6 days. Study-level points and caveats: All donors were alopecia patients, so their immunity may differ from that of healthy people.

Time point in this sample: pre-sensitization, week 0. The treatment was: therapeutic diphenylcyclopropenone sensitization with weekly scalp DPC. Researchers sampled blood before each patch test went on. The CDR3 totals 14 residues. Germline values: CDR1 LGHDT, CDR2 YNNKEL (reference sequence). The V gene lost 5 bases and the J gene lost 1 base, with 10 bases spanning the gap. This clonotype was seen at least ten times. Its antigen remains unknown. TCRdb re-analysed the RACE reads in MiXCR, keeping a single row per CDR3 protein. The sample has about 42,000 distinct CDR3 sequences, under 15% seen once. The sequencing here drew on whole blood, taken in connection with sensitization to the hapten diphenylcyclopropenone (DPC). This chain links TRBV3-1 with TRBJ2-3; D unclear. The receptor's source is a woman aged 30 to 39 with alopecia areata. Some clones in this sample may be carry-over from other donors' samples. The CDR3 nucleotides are TGTGCCAGCAGCAGGGCCCAGGGCACAGATACGCAGTATTTT. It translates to CASSRAQGTDTQYF.